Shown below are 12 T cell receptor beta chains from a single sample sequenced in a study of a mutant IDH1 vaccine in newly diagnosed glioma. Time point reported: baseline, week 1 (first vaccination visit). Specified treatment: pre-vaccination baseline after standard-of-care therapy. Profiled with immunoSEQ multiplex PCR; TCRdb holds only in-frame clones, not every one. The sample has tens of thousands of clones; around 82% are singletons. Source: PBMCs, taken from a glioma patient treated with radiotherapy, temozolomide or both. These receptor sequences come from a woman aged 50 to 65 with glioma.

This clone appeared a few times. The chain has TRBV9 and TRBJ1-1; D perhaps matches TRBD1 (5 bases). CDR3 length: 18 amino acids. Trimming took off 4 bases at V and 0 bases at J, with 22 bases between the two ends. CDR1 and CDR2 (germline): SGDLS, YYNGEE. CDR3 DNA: TGTGCCAGCAGCCACCGGGACGACCCCTCCCCCATGAACACTGAAGCTTTCTTT. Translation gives CASSHRDDPSPMNTEAFF.

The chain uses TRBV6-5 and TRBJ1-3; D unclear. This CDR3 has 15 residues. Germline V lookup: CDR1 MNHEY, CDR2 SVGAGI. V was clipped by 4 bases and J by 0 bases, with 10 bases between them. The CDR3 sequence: CASSSGMFSGNTIYF. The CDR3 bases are TGTGCCAGCAGTTCTGGGATGTTCTCTGGAAACACCATATATTTT.

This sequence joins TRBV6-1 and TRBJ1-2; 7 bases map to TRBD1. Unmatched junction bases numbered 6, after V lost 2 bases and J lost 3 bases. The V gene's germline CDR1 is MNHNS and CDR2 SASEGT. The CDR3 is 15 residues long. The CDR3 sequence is CASSEKGGADYGYTF. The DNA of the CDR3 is TGTGCCAGCAGTGAAAAAGGGGGCGCAGACTATGGCTACACCTTC.

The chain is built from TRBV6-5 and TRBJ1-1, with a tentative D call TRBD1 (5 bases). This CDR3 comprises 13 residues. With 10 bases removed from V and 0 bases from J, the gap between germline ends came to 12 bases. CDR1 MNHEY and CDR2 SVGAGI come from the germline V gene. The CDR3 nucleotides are TGTGCCACCCACCGGGGGGTGAACACTGAAGCTTTCTTT. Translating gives CATHRGVNTEAFF.

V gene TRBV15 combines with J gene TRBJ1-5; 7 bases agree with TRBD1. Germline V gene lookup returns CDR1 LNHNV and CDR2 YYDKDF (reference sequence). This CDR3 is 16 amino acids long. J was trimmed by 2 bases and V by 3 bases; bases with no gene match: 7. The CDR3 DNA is TGTGCCACCAGCAGTATAGGGGGCGCGGGCAATCAGCCCCAGCATTTT. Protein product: CATSSIGGAGNQPQHF.

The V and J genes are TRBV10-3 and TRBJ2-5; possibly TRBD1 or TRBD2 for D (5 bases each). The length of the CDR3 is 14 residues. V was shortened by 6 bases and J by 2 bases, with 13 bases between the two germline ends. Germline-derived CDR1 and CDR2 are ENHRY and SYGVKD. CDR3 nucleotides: TGTGCCATCAGCACCGGGACGGAACAAGAGACCCAGTACTTC. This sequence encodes CAISTGTEQETQYF.

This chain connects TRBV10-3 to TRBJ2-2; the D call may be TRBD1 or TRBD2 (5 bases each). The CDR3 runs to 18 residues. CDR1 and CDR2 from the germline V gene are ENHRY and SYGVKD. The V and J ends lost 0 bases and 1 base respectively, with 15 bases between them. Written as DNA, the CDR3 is TGTGCCATCAGTGAGTCGAATGGGGGAGCCGTGAACACCGGGGAGCTGTTTTTT. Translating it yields CAISESNGGAVNTGELFF.

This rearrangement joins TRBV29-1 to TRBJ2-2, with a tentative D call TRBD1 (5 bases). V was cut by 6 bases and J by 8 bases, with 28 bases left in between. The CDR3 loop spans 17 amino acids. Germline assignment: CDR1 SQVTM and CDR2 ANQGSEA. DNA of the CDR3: TGCAGCGTCTTGGTAGTGGGAAAGGCAGGGTTGTTGGGGGAGCTGTTTTTT. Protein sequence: CSVLVVGKAGLLGELFF.

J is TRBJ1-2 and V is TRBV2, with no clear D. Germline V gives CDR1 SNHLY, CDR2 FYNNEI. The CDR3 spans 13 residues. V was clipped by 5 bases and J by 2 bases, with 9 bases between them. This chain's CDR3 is CASSRSENYGYTF. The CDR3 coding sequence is TGTGCCAGCAGTCGGTCAGAGAACTATGGCTACACCTTC.

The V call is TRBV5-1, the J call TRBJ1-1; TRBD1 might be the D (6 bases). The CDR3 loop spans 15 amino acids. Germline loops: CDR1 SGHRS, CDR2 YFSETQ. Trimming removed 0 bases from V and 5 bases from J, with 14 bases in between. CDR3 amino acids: CASSLAQGMWTEAFF. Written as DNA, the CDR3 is TGCGCCAGCAGCTTGGCTCAGGGGATGTGGACTGAAGCTTTCTTT. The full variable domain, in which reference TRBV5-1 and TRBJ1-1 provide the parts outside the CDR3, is KAGVTQTPRYLIKTRGQQVTLSCSPISGHRSVSWYQQTPGQGLQFLFEYFSETQRNKGNFPGRFSGRQFSNSRSEMNVSTLELGDSALYLCASSLAQGMWTEAFFGQGTRLTVV.

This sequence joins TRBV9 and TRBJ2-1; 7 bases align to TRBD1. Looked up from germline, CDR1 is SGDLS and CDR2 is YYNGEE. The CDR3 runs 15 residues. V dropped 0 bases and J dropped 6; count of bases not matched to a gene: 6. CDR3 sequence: CASSVETGYFNEQFF. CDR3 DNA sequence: TGTGCCAGCAGCGTAGAGACAGGGTATTTCAATGAGCAGTTCTTC.

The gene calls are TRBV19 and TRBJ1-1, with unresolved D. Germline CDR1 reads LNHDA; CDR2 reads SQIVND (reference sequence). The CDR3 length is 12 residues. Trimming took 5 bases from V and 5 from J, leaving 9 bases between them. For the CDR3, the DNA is TGTGCCAGTAGTCTACTCGGGACTGAAGCTTTCTTT. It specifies CASSLLGTEAFF.